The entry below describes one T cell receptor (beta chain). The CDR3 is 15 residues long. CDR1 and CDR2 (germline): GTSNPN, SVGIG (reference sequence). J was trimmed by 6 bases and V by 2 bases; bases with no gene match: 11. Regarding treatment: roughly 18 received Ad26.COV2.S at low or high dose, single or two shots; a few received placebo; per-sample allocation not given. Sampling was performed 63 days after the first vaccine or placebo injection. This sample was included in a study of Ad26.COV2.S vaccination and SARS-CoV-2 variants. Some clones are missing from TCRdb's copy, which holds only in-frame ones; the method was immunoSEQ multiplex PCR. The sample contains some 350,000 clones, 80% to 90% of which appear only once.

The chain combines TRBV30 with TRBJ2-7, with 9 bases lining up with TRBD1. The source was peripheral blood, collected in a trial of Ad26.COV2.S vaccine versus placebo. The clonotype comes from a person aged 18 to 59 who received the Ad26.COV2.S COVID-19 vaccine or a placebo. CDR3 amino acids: CAWSPPGTGWGEQYF. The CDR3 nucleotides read TGTGCCTGGAGTCCACCGGGGACAGGGTGGGGCGAGCAGTACTTC.